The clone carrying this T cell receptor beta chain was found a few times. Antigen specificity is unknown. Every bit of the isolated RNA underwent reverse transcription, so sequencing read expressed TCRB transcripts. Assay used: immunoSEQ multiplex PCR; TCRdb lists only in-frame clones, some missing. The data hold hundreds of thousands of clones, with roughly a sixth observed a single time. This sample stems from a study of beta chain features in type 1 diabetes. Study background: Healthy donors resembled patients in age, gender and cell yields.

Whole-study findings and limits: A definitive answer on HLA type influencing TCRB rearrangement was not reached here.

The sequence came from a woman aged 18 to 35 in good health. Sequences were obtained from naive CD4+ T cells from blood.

CDR3 sequence reads: CASSEMGNTYEQYF. The CDR3 DNA sequence: TGTGCCAGCAGTGAAATGGGTAACACCTACGAGCAGTACTTC. V and J are TRBV6-1 and TRBJ2-7; D gene ambiguous. V was clipped by 2 bases and J by 2 bases, with 10 bases between them. The CDR3 has 14 amino acids. Germline V gives CDR1 MNHNS, CDR2 SASEGT.